The 30 T cell receptor beta chains listed next were all sequenced from one sample in a study of blood T cells in healthy people across ages. Using a J-beta primer mix together with a sample-barcoded 5' primer, a second PCR was run for roughly 6 to 12 cycles. MiXCR, applied by TCRdb to the 5' RACE reads, yields one record per CDR3 protein. The table has more than 800,000 distinct CDR3 sequences, 25% to 35% seen once. Material: blood. The receptors were sampled from a woman of 80 years or more in good health.

This clonotype was found many times. J is TRBJ1-5 and V is TRBV20-1, with TRBD1 identical over 8 bases. The CDR3 spans 13 residues. Germline V gene sequence: CDR1 DFQATT, CDR2 SNEGSKA (reference sequence). Unmatched junction bases numbered 0, after V lost 5 bases and J lost 0 bases. This CDR3 is CSADRGSNQPQHF. The DNA for the CDR3 is TGCAGTGCTGACAGGGGTAGCAATCAGCCCCAGCATTTT.

This clonotype turned up a few times. V usage is TRBV2 and J usage is TRBJ2-2, with 9 positions matching TRBD2. Germline V gene data show CDR1 as SNHLY and CDR2 as FYNNEI. V shed 7 bases, J shed 8 bases, and the junction held 8 bases outside the gene matches. The CDR3 length is 14 residues. Here the CDR3 DNA reads TGTGCCAGCAATTCGGGACTAGCTCGAGGGGAGCTGTTTTTT. Amino acid sequence: CASNSGLARGELFF.

This clonotype was seen many times. CDR3 amino acids: CASSFQGSSYNEQFF. DNA of the CDR3: TGTGCCAGCAGCTTTCAAGGGTCCTCCTACAATGAGCAGTTCTTC. V is TRBV7-9 and J is TRBJ2-1; D gene ambiguous. V gave up 3 bases and J gave up 0 bases, with 9 bases separating them. Germline V gives CDR1 SEHNR, CDR2 FQNEAQ (reference sequence). This CDR3 has 15 residues. The whole variable domain, filled in from reference TRBV7-9 and TRBJ2-1, reads DTGVSQNPRHKITKRGQNVTFRCDPISEHNRLYWYRQTLGQGPEFLTYFQNEAQLEKSRLLSDRFSAERPKGSFSTLEIQRTEQGDSAMYLCASSFQGSSYNEQFFGPGTRLTVL.

Points on this clonotype: This may stem from a read error, because a much larger clone lies one nucleotide away. J is TRBJ2-3 and V is TRBV14, with 7 positions matching TRBD2. Trimming removed 4 bases from V and 0 bases from J; junction bases left unmatched: 7. Germline assignment: CDR1 SGHDN and CDR2 FVKESK. CDR3 size: 16 residues. The CDR3 protein is CASSPGGRESTDTQYF. CDR3 nucleotide sequence: TGTGCCAGCAGCCCCGGTGGGAGGGAAAGCACAGATACGCAGTATTTT.

V and J are TRBV6-2 or TRBV6-3 and TRBJ1-1; D remains ambiguous. This CDR3 has 14 residues. CDR1 and CDR2 from the germline V gene are MNHEY and SVGEGT. The V end was cut by 2 bases, the J end by 1 base, with 8 bases between. The CDR3 nucleotides read TGTGCCAGCAGTTACAGGTTCGAGAACACTGAAGCTTTCTTT. Its translation is CASSYRFENTEAFF.

To note about this clonotype: A much larger clone sits a single nucleotide away, making a read error possible. The chain is built from TRBV9 and TRBJ2-7; D might be TRBD1 or TRBD2, each matching 6 bases. The CDR3 length is 16 residues. The germline gives CDR1 SGDLS, CDR2 YYNGEE. The CDR3 DNA reads TGTACCAGCAGCGTGGCTCCGGGGGCCTCCTCGGACGAGCAGTACTTC. Its protein is CTSSVAPGASSDEQYF.

This clonotype was detected many times. V and J are TRBV6-2 or TRBV6-3 and TRBJ2-7, with D unresolved. Germline V CDR1 and CDR2: MNHEY, SVGEGT. Trimming took 6 bases from V and 7 from J, leaving 16 bases between them. This CDR3 has 13 amino acids. CDR3 residues: CASRKGNLEEQYF. CDR3 in DNA: TGTGCCAGCAGAAAAGGGAATTTAGAAGAGCAGTACTTC.

The chain links TRBV2 to TRBJ1-6, with 7 bases that match TRBD1. Germline CDR1 is SNHLY and CDR2 is FYNNEI. J gave up 4 bases and V 4 bases, and 1 base lay outside the gene matches. CDR3 length: 14 amino acids. The CDR3 here is CASSVGQYNSPLHF. Here the CDR3 DNA reads TGTGCCAGCAGTGTGGGACAGTATAATTCACCCCTCCACTTT.

V gene TRBV20-1 combines with J gene TRBJ2-7, with 10 bases fitting TRBD1. Germline V gene data show CDR1 as DFQATT and CDR2 as SNEGSKA (reference sequence). There are 14 residues in the CDR3. After removal of 6 bases from V and 2 bases from J, the junction contained 7 bases not matched to a gene. CDR3 amino acids: CSASGTGVTYEQYF. DNA for the CDR3: TGCAGTGCGTCCGGGACAGGGGTTACCTACGAGCAGTACTTC.

This clonotype showed up many times. The rearrangement joins TRBV30 to TRBJ1-2, with D uncertain. Germline-derived CDR1 and CDR2 are GTSNPN and SVGIG (reference sequence). V gave up 3 bases and J gave up 0 bases, with 8 bases separating them. This CDR3 comprises 13 residues. In DNA, the CDR3 is TGTGCCTGGAGCAAGGGAGCTAACTATGGCTACACCTTC. Its protein is CAWSKGANYGYTF.

This clonotype was observed at least ten times. The chain is built from TRBV5-1 and TRBJ2-6, with TRBD2 identical over 8 bases. Looked up from germline, CDR1 is SGHRS and CDR2 is YFSETQ. After removal of 3 bases from V and 0 bases from J, the junction contained 8 bases not matched to a gene. The CDR3 sequence is 18 residues long. The CDR3 bases are TGCGCCAGCAGCTCTGGTCCGGGAGGGGCCTCTGGGGCCAACGTCCTGACTTTC. It is translated as CASSSGPGGASGANVLTF.

The V call is TRBV7-2, the J call TRBJ2-3; D is undetermined. Germline V gene data show CDR1 as SGHTA and CDR2 as FQGNSA. The CDR3 totals 16 residues. V lost 1 base, J lost 0 bases, and 11 bases lay in between. In DNA form, the CDR3 reads TGTGCCAGCAGCTTAGGGTTAGACCCTAGCACAGATACGCAGTATTTT. Translated, it gives CASSLGLDPSTDTQYF.

The chain uses TRBV4-1 and TRBJ2-3; maybe TRBD1 (6 bases). Trimming cost V 3 bases and J 6 bases, with 13 bases left between them. This CDR3 spans 14 amino acids. Germline CDR1 and CDR2: MGHRA and YSYEKL. The CDR3 DNA sequence: TGCGCCAGCAGCCAGGGACAATACGTCGATACGCAGTATTTT. It yields the protein CASSQGQYVDTQYF.

The genes are TRBV21-1 and TRBJ2-3; TRBD1, the table's D call, lacks a check against the DNA. TRBV21-1 is a listed pseudogene. The CDR3 is made up of 14 amino acids. For the CDR3, the DNA is TGTGCCATTTCCCCAGGGTTGGGTACAGATACGCAGTATTTT. Translation: CAISPGLGTDTQYF.

This clonotype was recorded many times. The chain employs TRBV6-5 and TRBJ2-7, with D possibly matching TRBD1 (6 bases). The CDR3 runs to 15 residues. Germline values: CDR1 MNHEY, CDR2 SVGAGI. V gave up 0 bases and J gave up 6 bases, with 15 bases separating them. CDR3 residues: CASSYSRGTPLEQYF. CDR3 DNA sequence: TGTGCCAGCAGTTACTCTCGTGGGACACCCCTCGAGCAGTACTTC.

DNA of the CDR3: TGTGCCAGCAGGCGAGCAGGGGGCAATAGAGAGACCCAGTACTTC. Protein sequence: CASRRAGGNRETQYF. V and J are TRBV5-4 and TRBJ2-5; 8 bases agree with TRBD1. V lost 5 bases, J lost 4 bases, and 10 bases stayed unmatched. Germline lookup yields CDR1 SGHNT and CDR2 YYREEE (reference sequence). CDR3 length: 15 amino acids.

As concerns this clonotype: This may stem from a read error, because a much larger clone lies one nucleotide away. The chain recombines TRBV7-2 with TRBJ1-2; no clear D gene. V dropped 5 bases and J dropped 8 bases, with 21 bases sitting between them. Germline V gives CDR1 SGHTA, CDR2 FQGNSA. The CDR3 covers 15 residues. In DNA form, the CDR3 reads TGTGCCAGCAGCGGGAGCGGTCCAGCATGGAGGGGCTACACCTTC. It encodes CASSGSGPAWRGYTF.

This clonotype was seen a single time. The gene calls are TRBV18 and TRBJ2-3, with 8 bases lining up with TRBD2. CDR3 size: 17 residues. J was trimmed by 4 bases and V by 4 bases; bases with no gene match: 13. Germline V gives CDR1 KGHSH, CDR2 LQKENI. The CDR3 DNA is TGTGCCAGCTCACTACGAAGTAGCGGGGTGGGCGCAGATACGCAGTATTTT. Translating gives CASSLRSSGVGADTQYF.

This clonotype was detected ten times or more. The chain combines TRBV7-2 with TRBJ1-4; D gene uncertain. Per germline, CDR1 SGHTA and CDR2 FQGNSA. Trimming removed 1 base at V and 8 bases at J, with 8 bases between. This CDR3 region has 13 residues. The CDR3 spells CASSLVAGEKLFF. The CDR3 bases are TGTGCCAGCAGCTTAGTGGCGGGGGAAAAACTGTTTTTT.

On this clonotype: Just one base apart from a much larger clone, this may be a read error. This sequence joins TRBV7-2 and TRBJ2-5; 11 bases fit TRBD1. Germline V gives CDR1 SGHTA, CDR2 FQGNSA. The CDR3 loop spans 14 amino acids. CDR3 sequence (DNA): TGTGCCGGCAGCCCGGACAGGGGGCGGGAGACCCAGTACTTC. Its protein product is CAGSPDRGRETQYF. The full variable domain, rest sourced from reference TRBV7-2 and TRBJ2-5, is GAGVSQSPSNKVTEKGKDVELRCDPISGHTALYWYRQSLGQGLEFLIYFQGNSAPDKSGLPSDRFSAERTGGSVSTLTIQRTQQEDSAVYLCAGSPDRGRETQYFGPGTRLLVL.

This clonotype was observed at least ten times. This chain uses TRBV3-1 with TRBJ2-1, with 8 bases that match TRBD2. CDR3 length: 15 amino acids. With 4 bases clipped from V and 6 bases from J, the junction kept 8 bases outside the gene matches. Looked up from germline, CDR1 is LGHDT and CDR2 is YNNKEL (reference sequence). The DNA of the CDR3 is TGTGCCAGCAGCCTTGGCGGGGGGCTGAGCAATGAGCAGTTCTTC. This codes for CASSLGGGLSNEQFF.

This clonotype was recorded at least ten times. The chain couples TRBV7-2 to TRBJ2-5; D might be TRBD2 (7 bases). Germline-derived CDR1 and CDR2 are SGHTA and FQGNSA. The CDR3 contains 16 residues. V was clipped by 0 bases and J by 1 base, with 12 bases between them. CDR3 bases: TGTGCCAGCAGCTTAGCGGGGGGGGCGGTCCAAGAGACCCAGTACTTC. This gives the protein CASSLAGGAVQETQYF.

The gene calls are TRBV7-9 and TRBJ2-4; D is perhaps TRBD2 (6 bases). CDR3 length: 15 amino acids. With 1 base removed from V and 0 bases from J, the gap between germline ends came to 7 bases. Germline V gene data show CDR1 as SEHNR and CDR2 as FQNEAQ (reference sequence). The CDR3 here is CASSLVGGAKNIQYF. The CDR3 DNA reads as TGTGCCAGCAGCTTAGTGGGGGGAGCCAAAAACATTCAGTACTTC.

The sample holds many counts of this clonotype. The chain joins TRBV6-2 or TRBV6-3 to TRBJ2-7, with 7 bases aligning to TRBD2. CDR3 length equals 15 residues. The V segment lost 5 bases and the J segment 3 bases; nucleotides outside the gene matches: 10. Germline V CDR1 and CDR2: MNHEY, SVGEGT. The CDR3 protein is CASSTRLAGRYEQYF. CDR3 nucleotide sequence: TGTGCCAGCAGTACCCGACTAGCCGGGCGCTACGAGCAGTACTTC.

Many counts were recorded for this clonotype. This chain joins TRBV12-3 or TRBV12-4 and TRBJ1-2; D call uncertain. CDR3 length equals 12 residues. V was pared by 7 bases and J by 3 bases, with 9 bases between. Written as DNA, the CDR3 is TGTGCCAGCACAGGAGACGACTATGGCTACACCTTC. Protein product: CASTGDDYGYTF.

This clonotype showed up many times. This chain links TRBV28 with TRBJ2-3; 7 positions match TRBD2. CDR1 is MDHEN and CDR2 is SYDVKM in the germline V gene. The CDR3 extends over 15 amino acids. Losses at the gene ends were 6 bases for V and 0 bases for J; bases not matched to a gene: 6. The CDR3 here is CASRPSGSSTDTQYF. The CDR3 DNA is TGTGCCAGCAGACCTAGCGGTTCTAGCACAGATACGCAGTATTTT.

The rearrangement joins TRBV6-2 or TRBV6-3 to TRBJ2-1; 15 nucleotides agree with TRBD2. The V gene's germline CDR1 is MNHEY and CDR2 SVGEGT. V shed 1 base, J shed 7 bases, and the junction held 11 bases outside the gene matches. The length of the CDR3 is 19 residues. The CDR3 sequence is CASSYFGSPGLAGGNEQFF. In DNA form, the CDR3 reads TGTGCCAGCAGTTACTTTGGATCACCGGGACTAGCGGGGGGAAATGAGCAGTTCTTC.

This clonotype appeared many times. The chain is built from TRBV29-1 and TRBJ2-1, with D perhaps given as TRBD1 or TRBD2 (5 bases each). Germline V gene lookup returns CDR1 SQVTM and CDR2 ANQGSEA. Trimming took off 6 bases at V and 5 bases at J, with 17 bases between the two ends. This CDR3 is 14 amino acids long. CDR3 region: CSVAPGPRDNEQFF. The CDR3 coding sequence is TGCAGCGTCGCGCCGGGACCGAGGGACAATGAGCAGTTCTTC.

The table lists this clonotype with many counts. The chain links TRBV5-6 to TRBJ2-1; D perhaps matches TRBD1 (6 bases). Germline-derived CDR1 and CDR2 are SGHDT and YYEEEE. The CDR3 spans 16 residues. V was trimmed by 2 bases and J by 9 bases, leaving 21 bases between them. The CDR3 DNA is TGTGCCAGCAGCTTCATACAGGGAAAGGGACAAAGTGAGCAGTTCTTC. Amino acids: CASSFIQGKGQSEQFF. The full variable domain, in which reference TRBV5-6 and TRBJ2-1 provide the parts outside the CDR3, is DAGVTQSPTHLIKTRGQQVTLRCSPKSGHDTVSWYQQALGQGPQFIFQYYEEEERQRGNFPDRFSGHQFPNYSSELNVNALLLGDSALYLCASSFIQGKGQSEQFFGPGTRLTVL.

V usage is TRBV11-3 and J usage is TRBJ2-1; 12 bases line up with TRBD2. With V trimmed by 3 bases and J by 7 bases, 4 bases remained unmatched. Germline CDR1 SGHNT, CDR2 YENEEA. The CDR3 runs 15 residues. The CDR3 loop is CASSFETSGRNEQFF. The CDR3 DNA is TGTGCCAGCAGCTTCGAGACTAGCGGGAGAAATGAGCAGTTCTTC.